Below, 32 T cell receptor beta chains from the same sample are listed, as sequenced in a study of PD-L1 blockade in urothelial cancer. The data were produced by immunoSEQ multiplex PCR, yet TCRdb's version contains in-frame clones alone and is incomplete. Seen here are 85,000 to 100,000 clones, more than 85% observed once, and the top ten hold around a tenth. Here the sequenced sample was PBMCs, taken around atezolizumab (anti-PD-L1) treatment. The source of these receptors is a man in his 60s with urothelial cancer.

Here the CDR3 reads CASSLTPDYEQYF. CDR3 sequence (DNA): TGTGCCAGCAGCTTAACCCCAGACTACGAGCAGTACTTC. The chain links TRBV7-3 to TRBJ2-7; D not resolved. Germline V CDR1 and CDR2: SGHTA, FQGTGA. The CDR3 runs to 13 residues. V lost 0 bases and J lost 3, with 6 bases in between. Full variable domain (remainder filled in from reference TRBV7-3 and TRBJ2-7): GAGVSQTPSNKVTEKGKYVELRCDPISGHTALYWYRQSLGQGPEFLIYFQGTGAADDSGLPNDRFFAVRPEGSVSTLKIQRTERGDSAVYLCASSLTPDYEQYFGPGTRLTVT.

The V and J genes are TRBV15 and TRBJ1-2, with D possibly TRBD1 on 6 matching bases. Germline V gives CDR1 LNHNV, CDR2 YYDKDF (reference sequence). The CDR3 is 15 residues long. Between the trimmed V and J ends, which lost 1 base and 7 bases, there was a span of 16 bases. CDR3 region: CATSRGQDLGGGYTF. The DNA of the CDR3 is TGTGCCACCAGCAGAGGACAGGACCTAGGGGGTGGCTACACCTTC.

V and J are TRBV5-1 and TRBJ2-2; perhaps TRBD1 as D (5 bases). The CDR3 is 14 residues long. Germline lookup yields CDR1 SGHRS and CDR2 YFSETQ. V was pared by 7 bases and J by 2 bases, with 12 bases between. The DNA for the CDR3 is TGCGCCAGCCGGATGGACATCAACACCGGGGAGCTGTTTTTT. Its translation is CASRMDINTGELFF.

The chain couples TRBV6-5 to TRBJ2-7; 10 nucleotides line up with TRBD2. V dropped 0 bases and J dropped 4; count of bases not matched to a gene: 6. This CDR3 is built from 16 residues. Germline lookup yields CDR1 MNHEY and CDR2 SVGAGI. The CDR3, as DNA: TGTGCCAGCAGTTACTCTTACCGAGCGGGAGGGTACGAGCAGTACTTC. It encodes CASSYSYRAGGYEQYF.

The rearrangement joins TRBV10-3 to TRBJ2-7; a weak D match, TRBD1 (6 bases). The CDR3 runs 13 residues. CDR1 is ENHRY, CDR2 SYGVKD, per germline. Written as DNA, the CDR3 is TGTGCGGCCATGCCCCAGGGGACCTACGAGCAGTACTTC. It codes for CAAMPQGTYEQYF.

The chain recombines TRBV6-1 with TRBJ2-2; D might be TRBD2 (5 bases). The CDR3 extends over 14 amino acids. CDR1 MNHNS and CDR2 SASEGT come from the germline V gene. The V gene lost 7 bases and the J gene lost 2 bases, with 11 bases spanning the gap. The CDR3 sequence: CASMQRANTGELFF. CDR3 DNA sequence: TGTGCCAGCATGCAGAGGGCTAACACCGGGGAGCTGTTTTTT.

The chain employs TRBV28 and TRBJ1-3, with D unresolved. Per the germline V gene, CDR1 is MDHEN and CDR2 is SYDVKM. This CDR3 is built from 14 residues. Trimming removed 3 bases from V and 0 bases from J, with 6 bases in between. The CDR3 here is CASSLTTSGNTIYF. CDR3 nucleotides: TGTGCCAGCAGTTTGACAACCTCTGGAAACACCATATATTTT.

This sequence joins TRBV20-1 and TRBJ2-7; D gene uncertain. V dropped 5 bases and J dropped 4 bases, with 6 bases sitting between them. Germline V gene lookup returns CDR1 DFQATT and CDR2 SNEGSKA (reference sequence). CDR3 length equals 10 residues. The DNA of the CDR3 is TGCAGTGCTTACCTATACGAGCAGTACTTC. Protein: CSAYLYEQYF.

The chain combines TRBV5-1 with TRBJ2-5; TRBD2 is a possible D gene (6 bases). The ends were cut back, 0 bases at V and 5 bases at J, with 8 bases in the middle. This CDR3 has 13 amino acids. The germline CDR1 and CDR2 sequences are SGHRS and YFSETQ. The CDR3 spells CASSLGGTETQYF. CDR3 sequence (DNA): TGCGCCAGCAGCTTGGGCGGGACGGAGACCCAGTACTTC.

This chain connects TRBV4-2 to TRBJ1-1; tentatively, D is TRBD1 (5 bases). The germline CDR1 and CDR2 sequences are LGHNA and YNFKEQ. Trimming stripped 4 bases from V and 4 bases from J, with 13 bases between. The length of the CDR3 is 14 residues. The DNA for the CDR3 is TGTGCCAGCAGCCCAGGGAACTTCGGCACTGAAGCTTTCTTT. This codes for CASSPGNFGTEAFF.

The V call is TRBV5-1, the J call TRBJ2-3; 12 bases map to TRBD2. V lost 7 bases to trimming and J lost 7 bases; unmatched junction nucleotides: 4. Germline V gene sequence: CDR1 SGHRS, CDR2 YFSETQ. CDR3 length: 13 residues. The CDR3 sequence is CASGLAGSNTQYF. In DNA form, the CDR3 reads TGCGCCAGCGGACTAGCGGGATCCAATACGCAGTATTTT.

The chain's CDR3 is CASGHRETYEQYF. Written as DNA, the CDR3 is TGTGCCAGCGGACACAGGGAAACCTACGAGCAGTACTTC. This chain joins TRBV6-6 and TRBJ2-7, with a weak D call TRBD1 (6 bases). In germline, CDR1 is MNHNY, CDR2 SVGAGI (reference sequence). V lost 8 bases and J lost 2, with 13 bases in between. This CDR3 has 13 residues.

Only one count was recorded for this clone. The chain joins TRBV12-2 to TRBJ1-2; TRBD1, the D gene given by the table, was not confirmed from the DNA. TRBV12-2 is noted as a pseudogene. The CDR3 is 11 residues long. The CDR3: CAQAGWGGYTF. Here the CDR3 DNA reads TGTGCCCAAGCAGGTTGGGGCGGCTACACCTTC.

V usage is TRBV5-1 and J usage is TRBJ2-2; D possibly corresponds to TRBD2 (6 bases). The CDR3 loop spans 15 amino acids. V was cut by 0 bases and J by 7 bases, with 13 bases left in between. CDR1 and CDR2 from the germline V gene are SGHRS and YFSETQ. In nucleotides, the CDR3 is TGCGCCAGCAGCTTGGCTCACGGGAGAAGCGGGGAGCTGTTTTTT. Translating it yields CASSLAHGRSGELFF.

The genes are TRBV25-1 and TRBJ2-4; a weak D match, TRBD2 (7 bases). Germline CDR1 reads MGHDK; CDR2 reads SYGVNS. This CDR3 has 17 residues. V was clipped by 2 bases and J by 2 bases, with 16 bases between them. CDR3: CASSEGGGPPPKNIQYF. The CDR3 nucleotides read TGTGCCAGCAGTGAAGGGGGGGGGCCCCCCCCCAAAAACATTCAGTACTTC. The full variable domain, its missing parts supplied by reference TRBV25-1 and TRBJ2-4, is EADIYQTPRYLVIGTGKKITLECSQTMGHDKMYWYQQDPGMELHLIHYSYGVNSTEKGDLSSESTVSRIRTEHFPLTLESARPSHTSQYLCASSEGGGPPPKNIQYFGAGTRLSVL.

This clone has just a few counts. V usage is TRBV2 and J usage is TRBJ1-2; D perhaps matches TRBD1 (5 bases). Trimming cost V 7 bases and J 6 bases, with 18 bases left between them. CDR1 is SNHLY and CDR2 is FYNNEI in the germline V gene. The length of the CDR3 is 14 residues. The chain's CDR3 is CASTGEGSRNGYTF. The CDR3 region has the DNA TGTGCCAGCACCGGGGAGGGGTCAAGAAATGGCTACACCTTC.

This clone has just a few counts. This rearrangement joins TRBV7-9 to TRBJ1-6, with D possibly being TRBD1 (6 bases). V was shortened by 5 bases and J by 4 bases, with 9 bases between the two germline ends. The CDR3 contains 14 residues. Germline CDR1 is SEHNR and CDR2 is FQNEAQ (reference sequence). Here the CDR3 DNA reads TGTGCCAGCAGCGTTACAGGGTATAATTCACCCCTCCACTTT. Translated, it gives CASSVTGYNSPLHF. The full variable domain, its missing parts supplied by reference TRBV7-9 and TRBJ1-6, is DTGVSQNPRHKITKRGQNVTFRCDPISEHNRLYWYRQTLGQGPEFLTYFQNEAQLEKSRLLSDRFSAERPKGSFSTLEIQRTEQGDSAMYLCASSVTGYNSPLHFGNGTRLTVT.

The V gene is TRBV10-1, the J gene TRBJ2-5, with 14 bases that match TRBD2. CDR1 is WNHNN and CDR2 is SYGVQD in the germline V gene (reference sequence). V gave up 7 bases and J gave up 1 base; unmatched junction bases: 11. The CDR3 spans 18 residues. CDR3 DNA: TGCGCCAGCACCTGGACTAGCGGGGGGCCTACCACCCAAGAGACCCAGTACTTC. Protein sequence: CASTWTSGGPTTQETQYF.

The chain links TRBV5-4 to TRBJ2-7, with D uncertain. Trimming stripped 4 bases from V and 4 bases from J, with 18 bases between. This CDR3 has 15 amino acids. Germline V lookup: CDR1 SGHNT, CDR2 YYREEE (reference sequence). The CDR3 protein is CASSLGLNTDYEQYF. CDR3 nucleotide sequence: TGTGCCAGCAGCCTAGGCCTTAACACGGATTACGAGCAGTACTTC.

The V call is TRBV1, the J call TRBJ2-1; TRBD2 is the table's D call, not checked against the DNA. TRBV1 is assigned pseudogene status. The CDR3 runs to 15 residues. As DNA, the CDR3 is TGCACCAGCAGCCCCGAGGTAGCGGTTTACAATGAGCAGTTCTTC. This gives the protein CTSSPEVAVYNEQFF.

The V call is TRBV4-1, the J call TRBJ1-3; D is unclear. Trimming pared 4 bases from V and 4 bases from J, leaving 11 bases between. The CDR3 loop spans 14 amino acids. The V gene's germline CDR1 is MGHRA and CDR2 YSYEKL. In DNA form, the CDR3 reads TGCGCCAGCAGCCGACGGGAAGCGGGAAACACCATATATTTT. It is translated as CASSRREAGNTIYF.

The chain has TRBV7-2 and TRBJ1-1; D unresolved. Per the germline V gene, CDR1 is SGHTA and CDR2 is FQGNSA. The CDR3 is 13 amino acids. The ends were cut back, 4 bases at V and 5 bases at J, with 11 bases in the middle. CDR3 DNA sequence: TGTGCCAGCAGCTGGAGTACGGCGACTGAAGCTTTCTTT. Its translation is CASSWSTATEAFF.

This chain connects TRBV4-3 to TRBJ2-3; 11 bases line up with TRBD2. V dropped 1 base and J dropped 5; count of bases not matched to a gene: 2. This CDR3 region has 15 residues. The germline V gene encodes CDR1 LGHNA and CDR2 YSLEER. The CDR3 spells CASSQGLAGRDTQYF. CDR3 in DNA: TGCGCCAGCAGCCAAGGACTAGCGGGACGAGATACGCAGTATTTT.

The chain couples TRBV2 to TRBJ2-1, with 16 nucleotides matching TRBD2. From germline, CDR1 is SNHLY and CDR2 FYNNEI. This CDR3 spans 15 amino acids. J was trimmed by 12 bases and V by 4 bases; bases with no gene match: 6. The chain's CDR3 is CASSGGLAGGRWQFF. CDR3 nucleotide sequence: TGTGCCAGCAGTGGGGGACTAGCGGGGGGGAGGTGGCAGTTCTTC.

The rearrangement joins TRBV14 to TRBJ1-1, with a possible D match to TRBD1 (5 bases). The CDR3 contains 14 residues. V lost 5 bases, J lost 4 bases, and 14 bases lay in between. CDR1 SGHDN and CDR2 FVKESK come from the germline V gene. The CDR3 region has the DNA TGTGCCAGCAGCGAACAGGCGTCTCTCACTGAAGCTTTCTTT. Translated, it gives CASSEQASLTEAFF.

This sequence joins TRBV9 and TRBJ2-1, with 8 bases identical to TRBD2. CDR1 SGDLS and CDR2 YYNGEE come from the germline V gene. V gave up 3 bases and J gave up 4 bases; unmatched junction bases: 3. This CDR3 has 14 amino acids. CDR3 sequence reads: CASSARGGYNEQFF. In DNA, the CDR3 is TGTGCCAGCAGCGCCCGGGGGGGTTACAATGAGCAGTTCTTC.

The genes are TRBV6-1 and TRBJ2-3, with 8 positions matching TRBD1. Trimming removed 4 bases from V and 7 bases from J; junction bases left unmatched: 10. The CDR3 loop spans 15 amino acids. Looked up from germline, CDR1 is MNHNS and CDR2 is SASEGT. The DNA for the CDR3 is TGTGCCAGCAGTGCCTACGGGACAGGTGGGAATACGCAGTATTTT. Protein product: CASSAYGTGGNTQYF.

This sequence joins TRBV30 and TRBJ2-3; possible D gene TRBD2, 5 bases. This CDR3 is 14 amino acids long. In germline, CDR1 is GTSNPN, CDR2 SVGIG (reference sequence). Trimming cost V 2 bases and J 4 bases, with 13 bases left between them. The CDR3: CAWSIRGVPDTQYF. The CDR3 DNA is TGTGCCTGGAGTATTCGGGGTGTTCCAGATACGCAGTATTTT. Using reference TRBV30 and TRBJ2-3 for the parts outside the CDR3, the full variable domain is SQTIHQWPATLVQPVGSPLSLECTVEGTSNPNLYWYRQAAGRGLQLLFYSVGIGQISSEVPQNLSASRPQDRQFILSSKKLLLSDSGFYLCAWSIRGVPDTQYFGPGTRLTVL.

V is TRBV5-1 and J is TRBJ2-5, with 13 bases matching TRBD2. V lost 4 bases, J lost 1 base, and 7 bases stayed unmatched. The CDR3 is 17 amino acids. The V gene's germline CDR1 is SGHRS and CDR2 YFSETQ. The CDR3 DNA reads TGCGCCAGCAGCCTCCTACTAGCGGGAGGGTCCCAAGAGACCCAGTACTTC. It translates to CASSLLLAGGSQETQYF.

V usage is TRBV19 and J usage is TRBJ1-5; maybe TRBD1 (6 bases). Germline V CDR1 and CDR2: LNHDA, SQIVND (reference sequence). The CDR3 runs to 15 residues. V was trimmed by 6 bases and J by 4 bases, leaving 16 bases between them. The CDR3 region has the DNA TGTGCCAGTAGGCCCCGGACAGCTGAAAATCAGCCCCAGCATTTT. Translation: CASRPRTAENQPQHF.

The chain combines TRBV2 with TRBJ2-7, with 9 bases identical to TRBD1. Germline lookup yields CDR1 SNHLY and CDR2 FYNNEI. The ends lost 6 bases at V and 5 bases at J; junction bases unmatched: 14. The CDR3 spans 16 residues. Written as DNA, the CDR3 is TGTGCCAGCAGCCCCACAGGGGGCGCTGGGGGGAACGAGCAGTACTTC. Encoded protein: CASSPTGGAGGNEQYF.

J is TRBJ2-5 and V is TRBV2; TRBD1 matches 7 bases. Unmatched junction bases numbered 11, after V lost 1 base and J lost 3 bases. The CDR3 runs to 17 residues. Germline V gene sequence: CDR1 SNHLY, CDR2 FYNNEI. CDR3 DNA: TGTGCCAGCAGTGAAGATCCGGAGCGACAGGGAGAAGAGACCCAGTACTTC. Its protein is CASSEDPERQGEETQYF.